Listed here are 30 T cell receptor beta chains from one sample, sequenced in a study of regulatory T cells in long-lasting Graves disease. As for time point: newly diagnosed GD, antithyroid drugs for less than 3 months. The authors made the TCR library using RNA they extracted from PBMCs. To make TCR beta libraries, researchers used iRepertoire HTBI primers and Arm-PCR of CDR3 regions. TCRdb processed the multiplex PCR reads anew with MiXCR; each CDR3 protein has one entry. The sample consists of around 400,000 distinct CDR3 sequences, approximately 12% of them appearing once. The same sample was also studied in work on T cells in Graves' hyperthyroidism and ophthalmopathy.

The material sequenced was peripheral blood mononuclear cells (PBMCs), taken at new diagnosis, from a patient treated with antithyroid drugs. The receptors shown here come from a woman aged 18-29 years with Graves disease.

This clonotype showed up just once. In this CDR3 the conserved last residue, phenylalanine or tryptophan, is missing, so a read error is likely. The gene calls are TRBV7-2 and TRBJ1-1, with D possibly being TRBD1 (6 bases). Trimming pared 5 bases from V and 0 bases from J, leaving 10 bases between. The CDR3 is made up of 14 amino acids. Germline V lookup: CDR1 SGHTA, CDR2 FQGNSA. CDR3 sequence reads: CASSRTGLNTEAFL. The CDR3 coding sequence is TGTGCCAGCAGCCGAACAGGGCTGAACACTGAAGCTTTCCTT.

The CDR3 nucleotides are TGTGCCAGCTCTCCAATCCTTCTGGGGGAAGTAATCTATGGCTACACCTTC. Translation: CASSPILLGEVIYGYTF. V is TRBV18 and J is TRBJ1-2; TRBD1 is a possible D gene (5 bases). Germline values: CDR1 KGHSH, CDR2 LQKENI. The V gene lost 6 bases and the J gene lost 4 bases, with 24 bases spanning the gap. The CDR3 spans 17 residues. Together with reference TRBV18 and TRBJ1-2, the CDR3 gives the full variable domain: NAGVMQNPRHLVRRRGQEARLRCSPMKGHSHVYWYRQLPEEGLKFMVYLQKENIIDESGMPKERFSAEFPKEGPSILRIQQVVRGDSAAYFCASSPILLGEVIYGYTFGSGTRLTVV.

This clonotype was observed at least ten times. This chain connects TRBV20-1 to TRBJ1-1; no firm D call. In germline, CDR1 is DFQATT, CDR2 SNEGSKA (reference sequence). The CDR3 is 12 residues long. V lost 7 bases and J lost 5, with 14 bases in between. The CDR3 DNA follows: TGCAGTGTATCTCCTCCGCCGACTGAAGCTTTCTTT. Translating gives CSVSPPPTEAFF.

This clonotype turned up a few times. The gene calls are TRBV28 and TRBJ2-5; no definite D call. The CDR3 loop spans 15 amino acids. Trimming removed 0 bases from V and 3 bases from J, with 11 bases in between. Germline CDR1 and CDR2: MDHEN and SYDVKM. In nucleotides, the CDR3 is TGTGCCAGCAGTTTATGGGGTGGCAGAAAAGAGACCCAGTACTTC. Encoded protein: CASSLWGGRKETQYF.

This clonotype was seen a handful of times. The chain has TRBV4-3 and TRBJ1-1; TRBD1 matches at 8 bases. The CDR3 length is 15 residues. The germline V gene encodes CDR1 LGHNA and CDR2 YSLEER. The junction had 4 bases not matched to a gene; V was cut back by 2 bases and J by 2 bases. CDR3 in amino acids: CASSQQGAPNTEAFF. DNA for the CDR3: TGCGCCAGCAGCCAACAGGGGGCCCCAAACACTGAAGCTTTCTTT.

This clonotype was counted many times. V gene TRBV29-1 combines with J gene TRBJ1-1, with 10 bases aligning to TRBD1. Germline assignment: CDR1 SQVTM and CDR2 ANQGSEA. Trimming at V came to 5 bases and at J to 1 base, leaving 13 bases not matched to a gene. The CDR3 contains 17 residues. This chain's CDR3 is CSVLGLAGDRGNTEAFF. Written as DNA, the CDR3 is TGCAGCGTTCTCGGGCTAGCCGGGGACAGGGGGAACACTGAAGCTTTCTTT.

This clonotype has ten or more counts. The rearrangement uses TRBV29-1 and TRBJ1-1; a possible D gene is TRBD1 (6 bases). The CDR3 is made up of 14 amino acids. Germline V gene data show CDR1 as SQVTM and CDR2 as ANQGSEA. The germline V and J ends were trimmed by 4 bases and 12 bases, with 24 bases remaining between them. The CDR3 DNA is TGCAGCGTTGTAACGCACCCGGGGGGCGCAGGAACTTTCTTT. It yields the protein CSVVTHPGGAGTFF.

In its sample, this clonotype was seen many times. The rearrangement joins TRBV6-2 or TRBV6-3 to TRBJ1-1, with a weak D call TRBD1 (6 bases). The length of the CDR3 is 13 residues. From germline, CDR1 is MNHEY and CDR2 SVGEGT. Between the trimmed V and J ends, which lost 6 bases and 10 bases, there was a span of 18 bases. The CDR3 bases are TGTGCCAGCAGGCCCTCGGGGACACTCGGAGCTTTCTTT. Translated, it gives CASRPSGTLGAFF.

In its sample, this clonotype was seen many times. CDR3 residues: CASSYYQDDTNYGYTF. The CDR3 DNA is TGTGCCAGCAGCTACTACCAGGACGACACTAACTATGGCTACACCTTC. The chain combines TRBV4-2 with TRBJ1-2; no firm D call. The germline V gene encodes CDR1 LGHNA and CDR2 YNFKEQ. V lost 5 bases to trimming and J lost 0 bases, with 16 bases between them. The CDR3 is made up of 16 amino acids.

This clonotype was counted at least ten times. The V call is TRBV28, the J call TRBJ2-3, with D perhaps matching TRBD2 (5 bases). The CDR3 has 14 amino acids. V was clipped by 8 bases and J by 1 base, with 13 bases between them. Germline values: CDR1 MDHEN, CDR2 SYDVKM. Here the CDR3 reads CASGVPEGTDTQYF. As DNA, the CDR3 is TGTGCCAGCGGAGTTCCGGAGGGCACAGATACGCAGTATTTT.

This clonotype was seen many times. V gene TRBV5-1 combines with J gene TRBJ2-1; no clear D gene. Trimming cost V 1 base and J 6 bases, with 5 bases left between them. The CDR3 length is 12 residues. Germline CDR1 is SGHRS and CDR2 is YFSETQ. The DNA of the CDR3 is TGCGCCAGCAGCTTGTTTATCAATGAGCAGTTCTTC. Protein sequence: CASSLFINEQFF. Variable domain in full (rest from reference TRBV5-1 and TRBJ2-1): KAGVTQTPRYLIKTRGQQVTLSCSPISGHRSVSWYQQTPGQGLQFLFEYFSETQRNKGNFPGRFSGRQFSNSRSEMNVSTLELGDSALYLCASSLFINEQFFGPGTRLTVL.

Many counts were recorded for this clonotype. The chain uses TRBV30 and TRBJ1-2, with a weak D call TRBD1 (6 bases). Germline V lookup: CDR1 GTSNPN, CDR2 SVGIG (reference sequence). Trimming took off 3 bases at V and 6 bases at J, with 17 bases between the two ends. The CDR3 consists of 14 residues. CDR3 sequence (DNA): TGTGCCTGGAGGATACCCGGACAGAGGAATGGCTACACCTTC. The encoded protein is CAWRIPGQRNGYTF.

This clonotype was recorded many times. V is TRBV4-1 and J is TRBJ1-6; D gene ambiguous. The CDR3 consists of 18 residues. V shed 7 bases and J shed 2 bases, with 21 bases lying between them. The germline gives CDR1 MGHRA, CDR2 YSYEKL. As DNA, the CDR3 is TGCGCCAGCAAACAGCTCCGGACTCGGAGTACCTATAATTCACCCCTCCACTTT. Amino acid sequence: CASKQLRTRSTYNSPLHF.

This clonotype was counted many times. This chain uses TRBV27 with TRBJ2-3; unclear D gene. The CDR3 consists of 14 residues. Germline-derived CDR1 and CDR2 are MNHEY and SMNVEV (reference sequence). V was pared by 5 bases and J by 6 bases, with 15 bases between. CDR3 sequence reads: CASSLLGPWDTQYF. The CDR3 DNA is TGTGCCAGCAGTCTCCTTGGGCCCTGGGATACGCAGTATTTT.

This clonotype was detected only a few times. This chain joins TRBV6-1 and TRBJ2-1; 10 bases agree with TRBD2. CDR3 size: 17 residues. In germline, CDR1 is MNHNS, CDR2 SASEGT. V shed 1 base, J shed 7 bases, and the junction held 10 bases outside the gene matches. CDR3 residues: CASSEGAGGPSGNEQFF. CDR3 coding DNA: TGTGCCAGCAGTGAAGGAGCGGGAGGGCCATCGGGAAATGAGCAGTTCTTC.

This clonotype was counted many times. This chain connects TRBV19 to TRBJ1-1; D gene ambiguous. The length of the CDR3 is 13 residues. Germline assignment: CDR1 LNHDA and CDR2 SQIVND (reference sequence). The V end lost 3 bases, the J end lost 4 bases, and 9 bases lay between the germline ends. The CDR3 loop reads CASSMSSGTEAFF. CDR3 nucleotide sequence: TGTGCCAGTAGTATGAGTAGCGGCACTGAAGCTTTCTTT.

This clonotype was picked up a small number of times. The genes are TRBV29-1 and TRBJ2-7, with no clear D. The germline V and J ends were trimmed by 2 bases and 7 bases, with 12 bases remaining between them. Germline values: CDR1 SQVTM, CDR2 ANQGSEA. This CDR3 is built from 12 residues. CDR3 in amino acids: CSVELSPGEQYF. The CDR3 DNA is TGCAGCGTTGAACTCAGCCCTGGGGAGCAGTACTTC.

This clonotype was counted many times. This sequence joins TRBV2 and TRBJ1-1; the D gene is possibly TRBD1 (6 bases). The CDR3 loop spans 12 amino acids. CDR1 is SNHLY, CDR2 FYNNEI, per germline. V dropped 4 bases and J dropped 7 bases, with 10 bases sitting between them. The CDR3 nucleotides read TGTGCCAGCAGTGGCAGGGGTGGTGAAGCTTTCTTT. This gives the protein CASSGRGGEAFF.

This clonotype was observed many times. The chain has TRBV6-1 and TRBJ1-2; a possible D gene is TRBD1 (6 bases). V was clipped by 2 bases and J by 2 bases, with 15 bases between them. Germline V CDR1 and CDR2: MNHNS, SASEGT. The length of the CDR3 is 16 residues. The CDR3 coding sequence is TGTGCCAGCAGTGAATTTATTCGACAGGCCAACTATGGCTACACCTTC. Translated: CASSEFIRQANYGYTF.

This clonotype occurred a few times. The rearrangement links TRBV20-1 to TRBJ2-5; 14 bases are shared with TRBD2. V was clipped by 4 bases and J by 4 bases; unmatched bases: 8. The CDR3 consists of 16 residues. The germline V gene encodes CDR1 DFQATT and CDR2 SNEGSKA (reference sequence). Here the CDR3 reads CSAKGLAGAGPETQYF. The CDR3 region has the DNA TGCAGTGCTAAGGGACTAGCGGGGGCGGGCCCAGAGACCCAGTACTTC.

The sample holds a few counts of this clonotype. The chain employs TRBV3-1 and TRBJ2-5; no clear D gene. This CDR3 comprises 14 residues. The germline CDR1 and CDR2 sequences are LGHDT and YNNKEL (reference sequence). V lost 2 bases and J 4 bases, leaving 11 bases between the germline ends. The DNA of the CDR3 is TGTGCCAGCAGCCAAAAAATGGGCCGAGAGACCCAGTACTTC. Translated, it gives CASSQKMGRETQYF.

A remark on this clonotype: Its ends do not fully match the called genes, so a read error is possible. This sequence joins TRBV7-2 and TRBJ2-1; 8 positions match TRBD1. The germline V gene encodes CDR1 SGHTA and CDR2 FQGNSA. This CDR3 is built from 13 residues. The CDR3 here is CASSRQGYSEQFF. Here the CDR3 DNA reads TGTGCCAGCAGTAGACAGGGGTACAGTGAGCAGTTCTTC.

In this sample, this clonotype turned up a few times. The rearrangement joins TRBV27 to TRBJ2-7; TRBD2 matches 7 bases. CDR3 length: 15 residues. Germline values: CDR1 MNHEY, CDR2 SMNVEV (reference sequence). Trimming cost V 8 bases and J 5 bases; bases outside gene matches: 15. This CDR3 reads CASRPRREGVHEQYF. CDR3 coding DNA: TGTGCCAGCCGGCCCCGAAGGGAGGGCGTCCACGAGCAGTACTTC.

This clonotype was seen repeatedly, ten times or more. The gene calls are TRBV20-1 and TRBJ2-5, with D possibly being TRBD2 (5 bases). Germline assignment: CDR1 DFQATT and CDR2 SNEGSKA (reference sequence). The CDR3 loop spans 13 amino acids. V was shortened by 0 bases and J by 5 bases, with 10 bases between the two germline ends. CDR3 in amino acids: CSARDEGIETQYF. The CDR3 coding sequence is TGCAGTGCTAGAGATGAGGGTATTGAGACCCAGTACTTC.

This clonotype was observed at least ten times. The chain recombines TRBV6-5 with TRBJ1-2; maybe TRBD1 (5 bases). Germline CDR1 is MNHEY and CDR2 is SVGAGI. Trimming pared 2 bases from V and 5 bases from J, leaving 15 bases between. The CDR3 is made up of 15 amino acids. CDR3 in amino acids: CASSYGTGPGYGYTF. CDR3 sequence (DNA): TGTGCCAGCAGTTACGGTACGGGGCCCGGATATGGCTACACCTTC.

With respect to this clonotype: A far larger clone is one nucleotide away, so this likely arose from a read error. The chain joins TRBV2 to TRBJ2-1, with 9 bases aligning to TRBD1. The CDR3 sequence is 15 residues long. Germline CDR1 and CDR2: SNHLY and FYNNEI. V was clipped by 5 bases and J by 6 bases; unmatched bases: 8. The CDR3 DNA follows: TGTGCCAGCAGTTTCGACAGGGGGGGGGGCAATGAGCAGTTCTTC. This codes for CASSFDRGGGNEQFF.

This clonotype was recorded many times. The V call is TRBV20-1, the J call TRBJ2-1, with no clear D. In germline, CDR1 is DFQATT, CDR2 SNEGSKA (reference sequence). There are 11 residues in the CDR3. The V end was cut by 1 base, the J end by 12 bases, with 10 bases between. The CDR3 protein is CSARVVTRQFF. CDR3 nucleotide sequence: TGCAGTGCTAGAGTGGTCACGCGGCAGTTCTTC.

V and J are TRBV5-1 and TRBJ2-2; either TRBD1 or TRBD2 may fit D (7 bases each). Germline V gives CDR1 SGHRS, CDR2 YFSETQ. The germline V and J ends were trimmed by 3 bases and 4 bases, with 16 bases remaining between them. The CDR3 covers 16 residues. The CDR3 loop reads CASSSRGGQLTGELFF. CDR3 nucleotide sequence: TGCGCCAGCAGCTCAAGGGGGGGACAGCTCACCGGGGAGCTGTTTTTT.

There are a few counts of this clonotype. The chain combines TRBV20-1 with TRBJ2-5; D is undetermined. The CDR3 extends over 10 amino acids. The germline CDR1 and CDR2 sequences are DFQATT and SNEGSKA (reference sequence). V lost 6 bases, J lost 0 bases, and 2 bases lay in between. The CDR3 is CSAYQETQYF. DNA for the CDR3: TGCAGTGCATACCAAGAGACCCAGTACTTC.

At least ten counts were recorded for this clonotype. The chain has TRBV3-1 and TRBJ1-1; no firm D call. V was shortened by 4 bases and J by 1 base, with 13 bases between the two germline ends. CDR1 and CDR2 (germline): LGHDT, YNNKEL (reference sequence). The CDR3 consists of 15 residues. The CDR3 DNA sequence: TGTGCCAGCAGCCCACTCGGCATCCCGAACACTGAAGCTTTCTTT. Its protein product is CASSPLGIPNTEAFF.